The entry below gives a single T cell receptor beta chain sequence along with its context. The repertoire was sequenced with immunoSEQ multiplex PCR; TCRdb's copy has only in-frame clones and lacks some. The table shows around 440,000 clones, with more than 70% occurring only once. This sample was included in a study of shared clonotypes between healthy human individuals. CDR3 length: 14 amino acids. Germline loops: CDR1 LNHDA, CDR2 SQIVND (reference sequence). Trimming took 4 bases from V and 0 from J, leaving 10 bases between them. This receptor was taken from a woman aged 40 to 50 in good health. Some clones in this sample may be carry-over from other donors' samples. Sequencing was done on a sample of PBMCs. The chain recombines TRBV19 with TRBJ2-7; D may be TRBD1 or TRBD2 (5 bases each). In nucleotides, the CDR3 is TGTGCCAGTAGTAGGGACCGACTCTCCTACGAGCAGTACTTC. As protein: CASSRDRLSYEQYF.